This TCR beta chain is drawn from a study of shared clonotypes between healthy human individuals. Study in general: The donors, two women and a few men, were aged 18 to 49.

The V end was cut by 3 bases, the J end by 0 bases, with 12 bases between. Germline V gene data show CDR1 as GTSNPN and CDR2 as SVGIG (reference sequence). This CDR3 contains 15 residues. Assay used: immunoSEQ multiplex PCR; TCRdb lists only in-frame clones, some missing. The sample holds 190,000 or so clones, approximately 61% seen once. A CD45RA+ naive subset and a CD45RA-negative memory subset were split from CD4+ cells. The material sequenced was memory CD4+ T cells sorted from blood. Subset specified: CD45RA-negative fraction. This sequence was found in a man younger than 45 in good health. The chain has TRBV30 and TRBJ1-3, with a weak D call TRBD1 (5 bases). CDR3 sequence: CAWSPTGTSGNTIYF. For the CDR3, the DNA is TGTGCCTGGAGCCCCACAGGCACCTCTGGAAACACCATATATTTT.